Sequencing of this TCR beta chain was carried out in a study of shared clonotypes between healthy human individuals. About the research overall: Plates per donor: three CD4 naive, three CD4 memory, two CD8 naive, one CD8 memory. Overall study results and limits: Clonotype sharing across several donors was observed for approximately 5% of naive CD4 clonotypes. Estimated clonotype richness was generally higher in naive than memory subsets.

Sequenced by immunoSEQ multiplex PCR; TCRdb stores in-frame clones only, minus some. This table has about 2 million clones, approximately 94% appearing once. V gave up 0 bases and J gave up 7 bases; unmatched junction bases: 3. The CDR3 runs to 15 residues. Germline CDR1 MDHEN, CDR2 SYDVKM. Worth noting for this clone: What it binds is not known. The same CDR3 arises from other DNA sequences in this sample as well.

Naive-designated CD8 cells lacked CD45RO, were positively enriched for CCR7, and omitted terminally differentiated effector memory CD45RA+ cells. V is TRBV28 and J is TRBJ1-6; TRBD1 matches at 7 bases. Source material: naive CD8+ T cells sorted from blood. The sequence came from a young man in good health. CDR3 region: CASSLWGDSNSPLHF. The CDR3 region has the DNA TGTGCCAGCAGTTTATGGGGGGACAGCAATTCACCCCTCCACTTT.